The subject of this entry is one T cell receptor (beta chain). The target antigen is unknown. This sample stems from a study of blood T cells in healthy people across ages. Turning to the study itself: Researchers report that template switching captured about one barcoded beta molecule per two T cells. Whole-study results and caveats: Naive CD4+ cells and diversity were both higher in long-lived donors than in aged donors.

The CDR3 totals 15 residues. V shed 2 bases and J 4 bases; nucleotides not matched to a gene: 4. Germline CDR1 reads SGHRS; CDR2 reads YFSETQ. The use of a sample-barcoded 5' primer and a J-beta primer mix characterized a second PCR of roughly 6 to 11 cycles. TCRdb processed the 5' RACE reads anew with MiXCR; each CDR3 protein has one entry. The repertoire holds 850,000 to 1,300,000 distinct CDR3 sequences, with 35% to 50% as singletons. The sequencing sample was made of blood. The source of this sequence is a woman aged 60-75 years in good health. The chain couples TRBV5-1 to TRBJ2-1; 9 bases map to TRBD2. The CDR3 region is CASSFVAGGYNEQFF. CDR3 sequence (DNA): TGCGCCAGCAGCTTTGTGGCGGGAGGGTACAATGAGCAGTTCTTC.